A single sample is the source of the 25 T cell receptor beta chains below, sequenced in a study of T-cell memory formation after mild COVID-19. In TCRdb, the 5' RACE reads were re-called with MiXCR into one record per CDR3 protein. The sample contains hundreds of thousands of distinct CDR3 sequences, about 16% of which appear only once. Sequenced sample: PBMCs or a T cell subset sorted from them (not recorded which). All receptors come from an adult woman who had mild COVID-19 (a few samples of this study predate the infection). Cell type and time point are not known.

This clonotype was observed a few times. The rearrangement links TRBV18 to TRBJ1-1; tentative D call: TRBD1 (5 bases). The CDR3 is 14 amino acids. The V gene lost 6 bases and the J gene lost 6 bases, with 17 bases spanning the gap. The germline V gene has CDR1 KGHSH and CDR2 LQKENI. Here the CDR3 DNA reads TGTGCCAGCTCCCTAAACGGGCAGGGTGCTGAAGCTTTCTTT. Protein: CASSLNGQGAEAFF.

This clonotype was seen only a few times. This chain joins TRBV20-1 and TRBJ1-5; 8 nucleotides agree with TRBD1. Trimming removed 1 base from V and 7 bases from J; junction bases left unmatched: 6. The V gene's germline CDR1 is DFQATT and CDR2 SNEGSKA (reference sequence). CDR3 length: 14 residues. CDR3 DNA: TGCAGTGCTAGAGGCGGACAGGGCGGGCAGCCCCAGCATTTT. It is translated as CSARGGQGGQPQHF.

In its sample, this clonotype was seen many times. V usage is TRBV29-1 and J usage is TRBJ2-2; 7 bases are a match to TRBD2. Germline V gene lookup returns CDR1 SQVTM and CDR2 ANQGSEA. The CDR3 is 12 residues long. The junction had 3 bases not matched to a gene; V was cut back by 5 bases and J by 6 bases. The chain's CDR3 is CSVTRGAGELFF. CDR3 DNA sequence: TGCAGCGTTACTCGGGGGGCCGGGGAGCTGTTTTTT.

The CDR3 is CASSPRQGTGYTF. DNA of the CDR3: TGTGCCAGCAGCCCCCGACAGGGGACCGGCTACACCTTC. The V and J genes are TRBV11-2 and TRBJ1-2; 8 nucleotides match TRBD1. The trim removed 5 bases at V and 8 bases at J, leaving 7 bases unmatched. Germline assignment: CDR1 SGHAT and CDR2 FQNNGV. This CDR3 spans 13 amino acids.

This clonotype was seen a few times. The CDR3: CASSQVGAATNEKLFF. The CDR3 bases are TGCGCCAGCAGCCAAGTGGGGGCCGCAACTAATGAAAAACTGTTTTTT. The rearrangement joins TRBV4-1 to TRBJ1-4; D is perhaps TRBD1 (6 bases). The CDR3 has 16 residues. Germline CDR1 reads MGHRA; CDR2 reads YSYEKL. V lost 1 base, J lost 0 bases, and 9 bases lay in between.

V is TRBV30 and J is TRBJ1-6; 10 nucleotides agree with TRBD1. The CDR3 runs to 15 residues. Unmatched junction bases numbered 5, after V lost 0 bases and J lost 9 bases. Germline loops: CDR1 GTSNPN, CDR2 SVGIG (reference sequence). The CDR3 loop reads CAWSVRDRGGSPLHF. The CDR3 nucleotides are TGTGCCTGGAGTGTGAGGGACAGGGGAGGTTCACCCCTCCACTTT. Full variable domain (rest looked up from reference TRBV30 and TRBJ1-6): SQTIHQWPATLVQPVGSPLSLECTVEGTSNPNLYWYRQAAGRGLQLLFYSVGIGQISSEVPQNLSASRPQDRQFILSSKKLLLSDSGFYLCAWSVRDRGGSPLHFGNGTRLTVT.

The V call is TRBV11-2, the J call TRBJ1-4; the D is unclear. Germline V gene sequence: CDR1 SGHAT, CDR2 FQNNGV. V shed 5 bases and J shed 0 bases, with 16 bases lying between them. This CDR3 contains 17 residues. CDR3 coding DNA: TGTGCCAGCAGCGACCGAATAACGCGAGCAACTAATGAAAAACTGTTTTTT. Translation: CASSDRITRATNEKLFF.

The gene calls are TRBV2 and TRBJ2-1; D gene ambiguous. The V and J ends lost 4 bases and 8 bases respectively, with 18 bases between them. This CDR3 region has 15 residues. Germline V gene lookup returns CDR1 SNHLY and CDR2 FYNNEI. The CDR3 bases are TGTGCCAGCAGTGTAAACAGCCATCCAAATGATGAGCAGTTCTTC. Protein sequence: CASSVNSHPNDEQFF.

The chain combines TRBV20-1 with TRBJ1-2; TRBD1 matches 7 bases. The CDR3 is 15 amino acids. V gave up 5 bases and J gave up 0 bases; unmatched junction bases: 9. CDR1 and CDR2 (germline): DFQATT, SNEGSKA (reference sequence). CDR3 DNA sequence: TGCAGTGCTCGGAATCAGGGGGGGGCTAACTATGGCTACACCTTC. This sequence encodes CSARNQGGANYGYTF.

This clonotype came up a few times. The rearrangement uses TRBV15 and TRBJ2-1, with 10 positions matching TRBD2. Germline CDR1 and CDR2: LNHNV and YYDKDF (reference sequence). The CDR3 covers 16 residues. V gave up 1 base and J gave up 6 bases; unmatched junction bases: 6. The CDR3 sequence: CATSRVLAGVVNEQFF. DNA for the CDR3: TGTGCCACCAGCAGAGTGCTAGCGGGAGTGGTCAATGAGCAGTTCTTC.

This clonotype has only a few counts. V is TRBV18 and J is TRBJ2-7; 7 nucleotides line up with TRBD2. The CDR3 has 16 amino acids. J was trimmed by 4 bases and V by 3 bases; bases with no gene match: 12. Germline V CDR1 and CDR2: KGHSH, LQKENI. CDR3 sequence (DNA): TGTGCCAGCTCACCCCAAGGGTCGGGGGGTTCGTACGAGCAGTACTTC. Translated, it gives CASSPQGSGGSYEQYF. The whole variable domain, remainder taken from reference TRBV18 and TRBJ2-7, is NAGVMQNPRHLVRRRGQEARLRCSPMKGHSHVYWYRQLPEEGLKFMVYLQKENIIDESGMPKERFSAEFPKEGPSILRIQQVVRGDSAAYFCASSPQGSGGSYEQYFGPGTRLTVT.

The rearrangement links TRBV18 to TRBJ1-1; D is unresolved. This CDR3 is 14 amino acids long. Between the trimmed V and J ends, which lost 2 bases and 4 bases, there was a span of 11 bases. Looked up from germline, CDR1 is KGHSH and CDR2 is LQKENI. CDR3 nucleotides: TGTGCCAGCTCACCAGGGATGGAGGTCACTGAAGCTTTCTTT. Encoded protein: CASSPGMEVTEAFF.

The CDR3 region is CASTKGGSVRPEAFF. CDR3 in DNA: TGTGCCAGTACCAAGGGGGGCTCGGTCCGTCCTGAAGCTTTCTTT. The V gene is TRBV19, the J gene TRBJ1-1, with D possibly being TRBD1 (6 bases). Trimming took off 7 bases at V and 6 bases at J, with 21 bases between the two ends. Germline values: CDR1 LNHDA, CDR2 SQIVND (reference sequence). The CDR3 extends over 15 amino acids.

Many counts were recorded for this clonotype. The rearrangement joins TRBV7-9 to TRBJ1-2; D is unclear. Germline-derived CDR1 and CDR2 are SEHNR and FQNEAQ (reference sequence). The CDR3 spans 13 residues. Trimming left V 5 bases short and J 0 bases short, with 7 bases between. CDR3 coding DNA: TGTGCCAGCAGCGAGGGAGCTAACTATGGCTACACCTTC. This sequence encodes CASSEGANYGYTF.

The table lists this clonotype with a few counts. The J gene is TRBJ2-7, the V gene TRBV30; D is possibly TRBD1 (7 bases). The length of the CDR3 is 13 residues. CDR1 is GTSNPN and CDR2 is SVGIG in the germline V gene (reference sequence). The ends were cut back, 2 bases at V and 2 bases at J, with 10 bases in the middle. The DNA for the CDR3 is TGTGCCTGGAGTCAGGGGGGAGCCTACGAGCAGTACTTC. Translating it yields CAWSQGGAYEQYF.

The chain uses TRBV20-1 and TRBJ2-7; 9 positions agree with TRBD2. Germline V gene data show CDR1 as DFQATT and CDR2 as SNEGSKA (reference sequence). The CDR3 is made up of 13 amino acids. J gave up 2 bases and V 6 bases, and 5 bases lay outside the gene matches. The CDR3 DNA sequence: TGCAGTGCAACTAGCGGGCCCGCCTACGAGCAGTACTTC. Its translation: CSATSGPAYEQYF.

The CDR3 is CASSQTQGDYGYTF. CDR3 sequence (DNA): TGTGCCAGCAGCCAGACGCAGGGGGACTATGGCTACACCTTC. The chain recombines TRBV4-2 with TRBJ1-2; 7 nucleotides agree with TRBD1. The CDR3 is 14 residues long. V trimming: 3 bases; J trimming: 3 bases; junction bases outside the gene matches: 4. Germline CDR1 is LGHNA and CDR2 is YNFKEQ.

CDR3 in amino acids: CASSSLQGHTDTQYF. The CDR3 nucleotides read TGTGCCAGCTCATCTCTACAGGGGCACACAGATACGCAGTATTTT. The chain couples TRBV18 to TRBJ2-3; 7 nucleotides line up with TRBD1. The CDR3 is 15 amino acids. V lost 5 bases to trimming and J lost 2 bases; unmatched junction nucleotides: 7. Per the germline V gene, CDR1 is KGHSH and CDR2 is LQKENI.

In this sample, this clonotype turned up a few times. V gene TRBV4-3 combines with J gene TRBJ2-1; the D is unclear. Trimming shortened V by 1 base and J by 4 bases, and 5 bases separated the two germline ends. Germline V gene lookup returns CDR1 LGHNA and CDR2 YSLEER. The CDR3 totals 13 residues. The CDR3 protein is CASSQAAYNEQFF. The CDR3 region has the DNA TGCGCCAGCAGCCAAGCGGCGTACAATGAGCAGTTCTTC.

CDR3 protein: CASSPLGGGAYEQYF. The CDR3 DNA sequence: TGTGCCAGCAGCCCTCTGGGCGGGGGGGCCTACGAGCAGTACTTC. This chain connects TRBV7-8 to TRBJ2-7; 9 bases map to TRBD2. V shed 5 bases and J 2 bases; nucleotides not matched to a gene: 7. Germline V gene lookup returns CDR1 SGHVS and CDR2 FQNEAQ. The CDR3 is 15 amino acids.

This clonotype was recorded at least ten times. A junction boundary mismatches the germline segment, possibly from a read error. The CDR3 DNA reads TGTGCCAGCAGTCCTAGCGGGAGGGCCAGTTGGGTCTTC. It specifies CASSPSGRASWVF. The chain combines TRBV27 with TRBJ2-1; TRBD2 matches 12 bases. This CDR3 spans 13 amino acids. The germline CDR1 and CDR2 sequences are MNHEY and SMNVEV (reference sequence).

The CDR3 reads CSSADLNTEAFF. In DNA, the CDR3 is TGCAGCTCTGCGGACCTGAACACTGAAGCTTTCTTT. The chain has TRBV29-1 and TRBJ1-1; D ambiguous. This CDR3 is built from 12 residues. Germline V gives CDR1 SQVTM, CDR2 ANQGSEA. V was cut by 8 bases and J by 0 bases, with 10 bases left in between.

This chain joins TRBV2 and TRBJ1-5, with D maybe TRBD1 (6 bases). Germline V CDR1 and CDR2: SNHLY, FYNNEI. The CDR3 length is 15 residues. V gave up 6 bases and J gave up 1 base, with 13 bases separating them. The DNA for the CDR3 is TGTGCCAGCAGCGAACAGGGCTCGAGCAATCAGCCCCAGCATTTT. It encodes CASSEQGSSNQPQHF.

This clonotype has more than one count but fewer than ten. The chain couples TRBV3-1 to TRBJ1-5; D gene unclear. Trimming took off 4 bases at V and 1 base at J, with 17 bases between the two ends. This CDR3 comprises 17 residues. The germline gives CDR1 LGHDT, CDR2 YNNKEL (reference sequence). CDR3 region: CASSPSHITRSNQPQHF. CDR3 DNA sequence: TGTGCCAGCAGCCCGAGCCATATTACACGGAGCAATCAGCCCCAGCATTTT.

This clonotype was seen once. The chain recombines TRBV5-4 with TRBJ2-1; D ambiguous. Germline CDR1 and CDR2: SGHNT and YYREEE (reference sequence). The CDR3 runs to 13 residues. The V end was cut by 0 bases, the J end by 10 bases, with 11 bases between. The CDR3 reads CASSLAGSREQFF. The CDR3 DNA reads TGTGCCAGCAGCTTGGCGGGTAGCCGGGAGCAGTTCTTC.